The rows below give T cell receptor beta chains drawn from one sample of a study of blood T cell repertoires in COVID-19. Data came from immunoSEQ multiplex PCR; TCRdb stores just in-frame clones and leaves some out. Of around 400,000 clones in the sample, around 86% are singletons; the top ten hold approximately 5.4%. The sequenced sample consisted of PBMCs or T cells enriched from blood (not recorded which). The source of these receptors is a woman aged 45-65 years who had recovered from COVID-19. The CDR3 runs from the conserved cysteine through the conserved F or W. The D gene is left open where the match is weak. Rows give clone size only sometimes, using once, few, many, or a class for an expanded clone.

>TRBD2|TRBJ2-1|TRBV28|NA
TGTGCCAGCAGTTCTTATTGGCCCGGGACTAGCGGGAGGTTGAACAATGAGCAGTTCTTC
CASSSYWPGTSGRLNNEQFF
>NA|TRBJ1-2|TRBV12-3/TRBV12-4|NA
TGTGCCAGCAGTTTTTCAGGGGACGGAGGCTACACCTTC
CASSFSGDGGYTF
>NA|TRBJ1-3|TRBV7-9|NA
TGTGCCAGCAACCAGGGTGCAGGCACCATATATTTT
CASNQGAGTIYF
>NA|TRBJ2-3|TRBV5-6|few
TGTGCCAGCAGCTTGGATCGCCTGACAAACACAGATACGCAGTATTTT
CASSLDRLTNTDTQYF
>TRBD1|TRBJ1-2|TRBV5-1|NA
TGCGCCAGCAGCTTGGGACAGGGAAGTGGCTACACCTTC
CASSLGQGSGYTF
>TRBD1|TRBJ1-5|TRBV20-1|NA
TGCAGTGCTAGTACGGACAGGCTCAATCAGCCCCAGCATTTT
CSASTDRLNQPQHF
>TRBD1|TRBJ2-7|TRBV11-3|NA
TGTGCCAGCAGCCTCGGACAGGGGGGATCCTACGAGCAGTACTTC
CASSLGQGGSYEQYF
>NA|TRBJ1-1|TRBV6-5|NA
TGTGCCAGCAGAAGGGCCGCAGGAGGGGCTGAAGCTTTCTTT
CASRRAAGGAEAFF
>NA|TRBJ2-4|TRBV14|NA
TGTGCCAGCAGCCCAAGGGTTTGGGAGCTCCTCAGGCCAAACATTCAGTACTTC
CASSPRVWELLRPNIQYF
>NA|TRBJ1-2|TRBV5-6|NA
TGTGCCAGCAGCTTGGGACAGACTAGCCTATCATATGGCTACACCTTC
CASSLGQTSLSYGYTF
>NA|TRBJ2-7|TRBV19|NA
TGTGCCAGTAGTGCACAGGGGGGGTACAACGAGCAGTACTTC
CASSAQGGYNEQYF
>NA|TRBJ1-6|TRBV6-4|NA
TGTGCCAGCAGTGAGAGCGGGATGGGTAATTCACCCCTCCACTTT
CASSESGMGNSPLHF
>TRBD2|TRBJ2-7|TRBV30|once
TGTGCCTGGGCGCCGGGGGGTTTCCCCTACTACGAGCAGTACTTC
CAWAPGGFPYYEQYF
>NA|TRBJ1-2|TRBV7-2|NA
TGTGCCAGCAGCTTAGCGCCTGAACAGGGTAGCTATGGCTACACCTTC
CASSLAPEQGSYGYTF
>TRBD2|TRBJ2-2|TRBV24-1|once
TGTGCCACCAGTGATTCCGGGGCTCGGGGGGCCGGGGAGCTGTTTTTT
CATSDSGARGAGELFF
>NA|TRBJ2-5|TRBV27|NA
TGTGCCAGTAAAGGCCGGAGTTTCGGGGAGACCCAGTACTTC
CASKGRSFGETQYF
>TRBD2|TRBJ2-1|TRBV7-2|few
TGTGCCAGCAGCTCTAGACTAGCGGGGAGCTCCTACAATGAGCAGTTCTTC
CASSSRLAGSSYNEQFF
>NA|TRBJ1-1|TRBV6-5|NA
TGTGCCAGCGGCAGGGGCACTGAAGCTTTCTTT
CASGRGTEAFF
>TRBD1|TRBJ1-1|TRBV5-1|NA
TGCGCCAGCAGCTTAGGACAGGGCGGGAACACTGAAGCTTTCTTT
CASSLGQGGNTEAFF
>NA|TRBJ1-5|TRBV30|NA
TGTGCCTGGGGATCGGGGTCCAATCAGCCCCAGCATTTT
CAWGSGSNQPQHF
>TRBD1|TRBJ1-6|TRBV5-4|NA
TGTGCCAGCAGCTTGGATCTGGGACAGGGAAATTCACCCCTCCACTTT
CASSLDLGQGNSPLHF
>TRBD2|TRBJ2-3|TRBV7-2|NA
TGTGCCAGCAGCTTGTGGCGGGGGGGTAGCACAGATACGCAGTATTTT
CASSLWRGGSTDTQYF
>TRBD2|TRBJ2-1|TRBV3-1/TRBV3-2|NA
TGTGCCAGCAGCCCTAGCGGGGGGGCGAGGGAGCAGTTCTTC
CASSPSGGAREQFF
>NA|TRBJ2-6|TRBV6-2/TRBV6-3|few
TGTGCCAGCAGTTACTCGCCCAGCGCTGGGGCCAACGTCCTGACTTTC
CASSYSPSAGANVLTF
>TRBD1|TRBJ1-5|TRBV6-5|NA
TGTGCCAGCAGTCGGGACAGGGAAGGCAATCAGCCCCAGCATTTT
CASSRDREGNQPQHF
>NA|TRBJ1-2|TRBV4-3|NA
TGCGCCAGCAGCCAAGATGCGAGGGTTAACTATGGCTACACCTTC
CASSQDARVNYGYTF
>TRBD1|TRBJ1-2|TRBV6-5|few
TGTGCCATCACAGGGGATCATGGCTACACCTTC
CAITGDHGYTF
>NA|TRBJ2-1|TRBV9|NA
TGTGCCAGCAGCTTACAGCCCCCTAGCCAGAGCTCCTACAATGAGCAGTTCTTC
CASSLQPPSQSSYNEQFF
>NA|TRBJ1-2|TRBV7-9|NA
TGTGCCAGCAGCTTAGGGACACCTGCCAGCTATGGCTACACCTTC
CASSLGTPASYGYTF
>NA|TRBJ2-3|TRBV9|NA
TGTGCCAGCAGCGTGGACCCGGCTATGGGGGCGAAGGATACGCAGTATTTT
CASSVDPAMGAKDTQYF
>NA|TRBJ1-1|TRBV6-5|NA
TGTGCCAGCAGTTACTCTGGGGGGTACACTGAAGCTTTCTTT
CASSYSGGYTEAFF
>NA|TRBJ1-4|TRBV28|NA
TGTGCCAGCAGGGATGGGGCGGTCGAAAAACTGTTTTTT
CASRDGAVEKLFF
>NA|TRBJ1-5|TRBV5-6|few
TGTGCCAGCAGCTCTTACTTTAGCAATCAGCCCCAGCATTTT
CASSSYFSNQPQHF
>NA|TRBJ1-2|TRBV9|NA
TGTGCCAGCAGCGCCCAGGGTTTAAGTGGCTACACCTTC
CASSAQGLSGYTF
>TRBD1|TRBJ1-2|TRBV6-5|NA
TGTGCCAGCAGTACGGGGACAGGGCTCACCTATGGCTACACCTTC
CASSTGTGLTYGYTF
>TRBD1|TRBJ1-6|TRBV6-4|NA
TGTGCCAGCAGGGGACAGGGTATCGGATCACCCCTCCACTTT
CASRGQGIGSPLHF
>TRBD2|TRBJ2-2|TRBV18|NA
TGTGCCAGCTCACCAATAGCGGGGACTGCCGCCGGGGAGCTGTTTTTT
CASSPIAGTAAGELFF
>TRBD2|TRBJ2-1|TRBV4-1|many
TGCGCCAGCAGACCGGGACTAGCGGGGACCAGCTCCTACAATGAGCAGTTCTTC
CASRPGLAGTSSYNEQFF
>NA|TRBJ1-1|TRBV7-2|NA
TGTGCCAGCAGCTTCACAGTTTACACTGAAGCTTTCTTT
CASSFTVYTEAFF
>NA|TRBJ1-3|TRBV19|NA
TGTGCCAGTAGGGTCACCTACTCTGGAAACACCATATATTTT
CASRVTYSGNTIYF
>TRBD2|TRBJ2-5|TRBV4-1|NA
TGCGCCAGCAGCCAAGATAGGGCTAGCGGGGGTGTTTCTCAAGAGACCCAGTACTTC
CASSQDRASGGVSQETQYF
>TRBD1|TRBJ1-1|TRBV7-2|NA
TGTGCCAGCAGCTCATCGACAGGGGGCGGAGCTTTCTTT
CASSSSTGGGAFF
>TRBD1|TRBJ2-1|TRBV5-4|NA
TGTGCCAGCAGCTCTCCGGGACAGGGATCCTCCTACTACAATGAGCAGTTCTTC
CASSSPGQGSSYYNEQFF